The clone carrying this TCR beta chain has a handful of counts. Antigen specificity is unknown. These data belong to a study of OX40 agonist ivuxolimab in advanced cancers. Study as a whole: Partial responses occurred in three patients (one hepatocellular carcinoma, two cutaneous melanoma). The study, taken as a whole, reports: Both CD4+ and CD8+ T cell populations in blood had undergone clonal expansion by week 6 at 0.1 to 3.0 mg/kg. On average, CD8+ T cells showed a greater number of expanded clones than CD4+.

The method was immunoSEQ multiplex PCR; TCRdb's version includes in-frame clones alone and lacks a portion of them. The table shows 62,000 or so clones, with about 89% occurring only once. The sample in question was CD4+ or CD8+ T cells sorted from blood, obtained in a trial of the OX40 agonist ivuxolimab. The clonotype was recovered from an adult with an advanced solid tumor such as melanoma, head and neck, liver or kidney cancer.

CDR3 protein: CASSLTSSFSDYEQYF. CDR3 bases: TGTGCCAGCAGTTTGACATCGAGTTTTTCCGATTACGAGCAGTACTTC. The chain links TRBV28 to TRBJ2-7, with D uncertain. V lost 3 bases and J lost 4, with 19 bases in between. The length of the CDR3 is 16 residues. Germline V lookup: CDR1 MDHEN, CDR2 SYDVKM.